A selection of T cell receptor beta chains follows, all from one sample in a study of PD-1 blockade in mismatch repair-deficient tumors. Only in-frame clones appear in the TCRdb table, and some are missing; sequencing was by immunoSEQ multiplex PCR. The sample contains some 120,000 clones, more than 60% of which appear only once. The material was peripheral blood, obtained roughly 13 months after starting pembrolizumab. The receptors come from an adult with mismatch repair-deficient cancer. Both conserved end residues are part of each CDR3. D genes are given only for firm matches. Clone size is not always given. Where it is, it says once, few, many or a class for expanded clones.

J gene: TRBJ1-4; D gene: .; clone size: .; V gene: TRBV28; CDR3 protein: CASSPHREVNEKLFF; CDR3 DNA: TGTGCCAGCAGTCCTCACAGGGAGGTAAACGAAAAACTGTTTTTT
J gene: TRBJ2-6; D gene: .; clone size: .; V gene: TRBV19; CDR3 protein: CASSIRGSGYSGANVLTF; CDR3 DNA: TGTGCCAGTAGTATACGAGGCTCCGGATACTCTGGGGCCAACGTCCTGACTTTC
J gene: TRBJ2-4; D gene: TRBD1; clone size: .; V gene: TRBV7-9; CDR3 protein: CASSPGQGARDIQYF; CDR3 DNA: TGTGCCAGCAGCCCCGGACAGGGGGCGCGAGACATTCAGTACTTC
J gene: TRBJ2-7; D gene: TRBD2; clone size: once; V gene: TRBV6-1; CDR3 protein: CASSGRLAGGVPYEQYF; CDR3 DNA: TGTGCCAGCAGTGGGCGACTAGCGGGAGGGGTGCCCTACGAGCAGTACTTC
J gene: TRBJ2-5; D gene: .; clone size: .; V gene: TRBV30; CDR3 protein: CAWSAMGGPTETQYF; CDR3 DNA: TGTGCCTGGAGTGCAATGGGGGGCCCTACGGAGACCCAGTACTTC
J gene: TRBJ2-1; D gene: TRBD1; clone size: .; V gene: TRBV7-9; CDR3 protein: CASSHRDRGYNEQFF; CDR3 DNA: TGTGCCAGCAGCCACAGGGACAGGGGTTACAATGAGCAGTTCTTC
J gene: TRBJ1-2; D gene: .; clone size: few; V gene: TRBV30; CDR3 protein: CAWTRTASNYGYTF; CDR3 DNA: TGTGCCTGGACTAGGACAGCCTCCAACTATGGCTACACCTTC
J gene: TRBJ2-1; D gene: .; clone size: .; V gene: TRBV7-6; CDR3 protein: CASSRKGSYNEQFF; CDR3 DNA: TGTGCCAGCAGCCGGAAAGGGTCCTACAATGAGCAGTTCTTC
J gene: TRBJ2-7; D gene: TRBD2; clone size: .; V gene: TRBV7-9; CDR3 protein: CASSPRAGVGWEQYF; CDR3 DNA: TGTGCCAGCAGCCCACGGGCGGGAGTAGGATGGGAGCAGTACTTC
J gene: TRBJ1-2; D gene: .; clone size: .; V gene: TRBV6-1; CDR3 protein: CASSEAAPMAGYGYTF; CDR3 DNA: TGTGCCAGCAGTGAAGCGGCGCCAATGGCGGGCTATGGCTACACCTTC
J gene: TRBJ1-1; D gene: .; clone size: .; V gene: TRBV6-5; CDR3 protein: CASSYSLPLLNTEAFF; CDR3 DNA: TGTGCCAGCAGTTACTCGTTGCCTCTCCTGAACACTGAAGCTTTCTTT
J gene: TRBJ2-1; D gene: .; clone size: .; V gene: TRBV7-3; CDR3 protein: CASSPSRSGPREQFF; CDR3 DNA: TGTGCCAGCAGCCCCTCGAGGTCTGGTCCCCGTGAGCAGTTCTTC
J gene: TRBJ2-3; D gene: TRBD1; clone size: few; V gene: TRBV7-3; CDR3 protein: CASSWGQGWRVTDTQYF; CDR3 DNA: TGTGCCAGCAGCTGGGGACAGGGATGGCGGGTCACAGATACGCAGTATTTT
J gene: TRBJ2-7; D gene: .; clone size: .; V gene: TRBV6-5; CDR3 protein: CASSYSLATSYEQYF; CDR3 DNA: TGTGCCAGCAGTTACTCCCTAGCGACCTCCTACGAGCAGTACTTC
J gene: TRBJ1-1; D gene: .; clone size: .; V gene: TRBV18; CDR3 protein: CASSRGGAFTEAFF; CDR3 DNA: TGTGCCAGCTCACGGGGGGGCGCTTTCACTGAAGCTTTCTTT
J gene: TRBJ2-1; D gene: TRBD1; clone size: few; V gene: TRBV6-1; CDR3 protein: CASSESLGTGVREQFF; CDR3 DNA: TGTGCCAGCAGTGAATCTCTCGGGACAGGGGTTCGTGAGCAGTTCTTC
J gene: TRBJ2-5; D gene: .; clone size: .; V gene: TRBV5-5; CDR3 protein: CASSLALDRGETQYF; CDR3 DNA: TGTGCCAGCAGCTTGGCCCTCGACAGAGGGGAGACCCAGTACTTC
J gene: TRBJ2-1; D gene: TRBD2; clone size: once; V gene: TRBV14; CDR3 protein: CASSQDGTSGRAEIDEQFF; CDR3 DNA: TGTGCCAGCAGCCAAGATGGGACTAGCGGGAGGGCCGAGATCGATGAGCAGTTCTTC
J gene: TRBJ2-1; D gene: TRBD1; clone size: .; V gene: TRBV19; CDR3 protein: CASSIGDTGGMRDEQFF; CDR3 DNA: TGTGCCAGTAGTATAGGAGATACAGGGGGCATGAGGGATGAGCAGTTCTTC
J gene: TRBJ1-1; D gene: TRBD1; clone size: .; V gene: TRBV27; CDR3 protein: CASSQTGVPEAFF; CDR3 DNA: TGTGCCAGCAGTCAGACAGGGGTTCCTGAAGCTTTCTTT
J gene: TRBJ1-4; D gene: .; clone size: once; V gene: TRBV27; CDR3 protein: CASSLVGGLFF; CDR3 DNA: TGTGCCAGCAGTTTGGTGGGGGGACTGTTTTTT
J gene: TRBJ1-5; D gene: TRBD1; clone size: .; V gene: TRBV6-1; CDR3 protein: CASSAGTGRNQPQHF; CDR3 DNA: TGTGCCAGCAGCGCCGGGACAGGAAGGAATCAGCCCCAGCATTTT
J gene: TRBJ2-7; D gene: .; clone size: .; V gene: TRBV18; CDR3 protein: CASSLGSPAYEQYF; CDR3 DNA: TGTGCCAGCTCCTTGGGGAGTCCCGCCTACGAGCAGTACTTC
J gene: TRBJ1-2; D gene: TRBD1; clone size: once; V gene: TRBV19; CDR3 protein: CASQAPRQGANYGYTF; CDR3 DNA: TGTGCCAGTCAAGCACCCCGACAGGGGGCGAACTATGGCTACACCTTC
J gene: TRBJ2-7; D gene: .; clone size: .; V gene: TRBV6-5; CDR3 protein: CASSLQKGSYEQYF; CDR3 DNA: TGTGCCAGCAGCCTGCAAAAGGGCTCCTACGAGCAGTACTTC
J gene: TRBJ2-5; D gene: TRBD2; clone size: .; V gene: TRBV28; CDR3 protein: CASTLPGGAWETQYF; CDR3 DNA: TGTGCCAGCACCCTTCCCGGGGGGGCTTGGGAGACCCAGTACTTC
J gene: TRBJ1-1; D gene: .; clone size: many; V gene: TRBV19; CDR3 protein: CASARGGMMGTEAFF; CDR3 DNA: TGTGCCAGTGCGAGGGGAGGGATGATGGGCACTGAAGCTTTCTTT
J gene: TRBJ1-2; D gene: TRBD1; clone size: few; V gene: TRBV6-5; CDR3 protein: CASSDRASYGYTF; CDR3 DNA: TGTGCCAGCAGCGACAGGGCAAGCTATGGCTACACCTTC
J gene: TRBJ2-1; D gene: TRBD2; clone size: few; V gene: TRBV7-9; CDR3 protein: CASSLGTRDEQFF; CDR3 DNA: TGTGCCAGCAGCTTGGGGACTAGGGATGAGCAGTTCTTC
J gene: TRBJ1-1; D gene: .; clone size: .; V gene: TRBV27; CDR3 protein: CASSSSGRQNTEAFF; CDR3 DNA: TGTGCCAGCAGTTCCTCCGGCCGGCAGAACACTGAAGCTTTCTTT
J gene: TRBJ2-7; D gene: TRBD2; clone size: .; V gene: TRBV7-3; CDR3 protein: CASSPRLAGVHEQYF; CDR3 DNA: TGTGCCAGCAGCCCCCGACTAGCGGGAGTCCACGAGCAGTACTTC
J gene: TRBJ2-3; D gene: TRBD2; clone size: few; V gene: TRBV15; CDR3 protein: CATSDERGLAGDTQYF; CDR3 DNA: TGTGCCACCAGCGATGAACGGGGACTAGCGGGAGATACGCAGTATTTT
J gene: TRBJ2-4; D gene: .; clone size: .; V gene: TRBV12-1; CDR3 protein: CASSPRGPPLQYF; CDR3 DNA: TGTGCCAGCAGCCCCCGGGGCCCTCCGTTGCAGTACTTC
J gene: TRBJ2-7; D gene: .; clone size: few; V gene: TRBV6-6; CDR3 protein: CASSYGEQYF; CDR3 DNA: TGTGCCAGCAGTTACGGCGAGCAGTACTTC
J gene: TRBJ2-7; D gene: TRBD1; clone size: .; V gene: TRBV9; CDR3 protein: CASSGGQGRDEQYF; CDR3 DNA: TGTGCCAGCAGCGGTGGACAGGGTCGCGACGAGCAGTACTTC
J gene: TRBJ2-5; D gene: .; clone size: .; V gene: TRBV21-1; CDR3 protein: CASSTPVGGITQETQYF; CDR3 DNA: TGTGCCAGCAGCACCCCGGTAGGGGGCATTACCCAAGAGACCCAGTACTTC
J gene: TRBJ2-3; D gene: .; clone size: .; V gene: TRBV11-3; CDR3 protein: CASSLDSATDTQYF; CDR3 DNA: TGTGCCAGCAGCTTAGACAGTGCCACAGATACGCAGTATTTT
J gene: TRBJ2-2; D gene: .; clone size: .; V gene: TRBV19; CDR3 protein: CASTPGTGELFF; CDR3 DNA: TGTGCCAGTACCCCAGGCACCGGGGAGCTGTTTTTT
J gene: TRBJ2-1; D gene: .; clone size: .; V gene: TRBV13; CDR3 protein: CASSSTGDEQFF; CDR3 DNA: TGTGCCAGCAGCTCCACGGGGGATGAGCAGTTCTTC
J gene: TRBJ2-6; D gene: .; clone size: few; V gene: TRBV19; CDR3 protein: CASSIPPRESGANVLTF; CDR3 DNA: TGTGCCAGTAGTATCCCCCCGAGGGAGTCTGGGGCCAACGTCCTGACTTTC
J gene: TRBJ2-1; D gene: .; clone size: .; V gene: TRBV6-5; CDR3 protein: CASRNRVNSRNEQFF; CDR3 DNA: TGTGCCAGCAGAAACCGGGTCAATTCTCGGAATGAGCAGTTCTTC
J gene: TRBJ1-1; D gene: .; clone size: .; V gene: TRBV5-4; CDR3 protein: CATGALRDHAEAFF; CDR3 DNA: TGTGCCACCGGGGCACTCCGGGACCACGCTGAAGCTTTCTTT
J gene: TRBJ2-5; D gene: .; clone size: .; V gene: TRBV7-9; CDR3 protein: CASSQRKGREETQYF; CDR3 DNA: TGTGCCAGCAGCCAGAGGAAGGGACGAGAGGAGACCCAGTACTTC
J gene: TRBJ2-2; D gene: .; clone size: few; V gene: TRBV7-9; CDR3 protein: CASSFGPGRTTGELFF; CDR3 DNA: TGTGCCAGCAGCTTTGGGCCAGGGAGGACCACCGGGGAGCTGTTTTTT
J gene: TRBJ2-1; D gene: .; clone size: .; V gene: TRBV7-9; CDR3 protein: CASRNVNEQFF; CDR3 DNA: TGTGCCAGCAGGAACGTCAATGAGCAGTTCTTC
J gene: TRBJ2-6; D gene: .; clone size: .; V gene: TRBV15; CDR3 protein: CATSRDGVSGANVLTF; CDR3 DNA: TGTGCCACCAGCAGAGATGGGGTCTCTGGGGCCAACGTCCTGACTTTC
J gene: TRBJ2-1; D gene: TRBD2; clone size: .; V gene: TRBV11-2; CDR3 protein: CASSLRGSGFHNEQFF; CDR3 DNA: TGTGCCAGCAGCCTGAGGGGTAGCGGGTTCCACAATGAGCAGTTCTTC
J gene: TRBJ2-5; D gene: .; clone size: once; V gene: TRBV27; CDR3 protein: CASSLRTGNQETQYF; CDR3 DNA: TGTGCCAGCAGTTTAAGAACAGGGAACCAAGAGACCCAGTACTTC